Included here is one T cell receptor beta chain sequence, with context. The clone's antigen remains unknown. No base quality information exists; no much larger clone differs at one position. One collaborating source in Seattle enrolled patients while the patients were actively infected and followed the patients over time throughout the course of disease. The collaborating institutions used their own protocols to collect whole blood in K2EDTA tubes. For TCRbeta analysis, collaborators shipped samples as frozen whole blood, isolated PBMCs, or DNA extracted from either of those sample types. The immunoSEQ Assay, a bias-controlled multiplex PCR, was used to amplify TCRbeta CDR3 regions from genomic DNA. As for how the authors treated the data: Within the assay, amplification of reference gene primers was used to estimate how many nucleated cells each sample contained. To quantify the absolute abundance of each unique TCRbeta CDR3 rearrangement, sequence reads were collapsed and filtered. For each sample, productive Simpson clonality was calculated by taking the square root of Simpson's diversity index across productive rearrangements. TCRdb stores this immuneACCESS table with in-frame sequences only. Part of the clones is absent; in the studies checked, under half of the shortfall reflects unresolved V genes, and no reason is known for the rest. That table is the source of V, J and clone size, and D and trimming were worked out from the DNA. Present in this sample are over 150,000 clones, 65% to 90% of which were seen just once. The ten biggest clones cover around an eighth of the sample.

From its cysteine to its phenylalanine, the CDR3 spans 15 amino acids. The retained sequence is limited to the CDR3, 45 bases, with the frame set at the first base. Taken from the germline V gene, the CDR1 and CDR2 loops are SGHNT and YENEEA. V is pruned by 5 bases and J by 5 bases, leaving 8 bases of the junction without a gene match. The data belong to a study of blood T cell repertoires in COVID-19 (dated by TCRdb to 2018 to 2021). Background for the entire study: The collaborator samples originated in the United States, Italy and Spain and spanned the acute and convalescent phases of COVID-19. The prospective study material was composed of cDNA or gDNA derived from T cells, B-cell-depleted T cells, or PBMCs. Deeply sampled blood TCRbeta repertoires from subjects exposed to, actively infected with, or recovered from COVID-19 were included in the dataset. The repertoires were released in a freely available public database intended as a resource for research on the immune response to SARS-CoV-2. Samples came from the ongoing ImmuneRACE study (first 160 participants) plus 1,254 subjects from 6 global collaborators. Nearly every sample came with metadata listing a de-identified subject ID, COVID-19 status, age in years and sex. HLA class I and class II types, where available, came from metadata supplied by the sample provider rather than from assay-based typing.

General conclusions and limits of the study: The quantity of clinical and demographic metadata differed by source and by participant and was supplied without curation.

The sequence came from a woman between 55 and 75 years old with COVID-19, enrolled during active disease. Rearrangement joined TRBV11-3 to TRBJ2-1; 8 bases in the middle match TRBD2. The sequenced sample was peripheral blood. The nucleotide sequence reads TGTGCCAGCAGCGTGGGTCGGGGGGGGAACAATGAGCAGTTCTTC. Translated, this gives CASSVGRGGNNEQFF.